This TCR beta chain is drawn from a study of cytomegalovirus exposure and HLA in healthy donors. Healthy donors of bone marrow made up the group. Vbeta (60) and Jbeta (13) primers were used in the PCR. TCRdb's table, derived via immunoSEQ multiplex PCR, lists solely in-frame clones and lacks some. The table shows fewer than 200,000 clones, with 75% to 85% occurring only once. Germline CDR1 is LNHDA and CDR2 is SQIVND (reference sequence). V was shortened by 2 bases and J by 4 bases, with 17 bases between the two germline ends. CDR3 length: 16 amino acids. The table lists this clone with a count of one.

This receptor was taken from a boy aged 5-17 years in good health and CMV-seronegative. Sequencing was carried out using PBMCs. This sequence joins TRBV19 and TRBJ1-1; D unclear. Here the CDR3 DNA reads TGTGCCAGTAGTATAAGAGTCTACGGTATAGTCACTGAAGCTTTCTTT. This encodes CASSIRVYGIVTEAFF. The entire variable domain, with the rest obtained from reference TRBV19 and TRBJ1-1, is as follows: DGGITQSPKYLFRKEGQNVTLSCEQNLNHDAMYWYRQDPGQGLRLIYYSQIVNDFQKGDIAEGYSVSREKKESFPLTVTSAQKNPTAFYLCASSIRVYGIVTEAFFGQGTRLTVV.